This T cell receptor beta chain was sequenced in a study of shared clonotypes between healthy human individuals (dated by TCRdb to about 2020). Regarding the complete study: Three men and a couple of women, aged 18 to 49 years, made up the cohort. For each donor, CD4 naive and CD4 memory were each given three plates, CD8 naive was given two plates, and CD8 memory was given one plate. To estimate repertoire size and how much clonotypes are shared between individuals, the study performed deep sequencing of blood TCR repertoires from roughly five healthy adults. Libraries were prepared and TCR repertoires were sequenced by different laboratories using diverse techniques, in order to increase sequencing depth and limit assay-specific biases. Leukapheresis yielded between about 0.94 and 8.9 billion PBMCs per donor. Broad study findings and their caveats: Clonotypes shared by all four sorted-subset donors showed higher generation probabilities than non-shared clonotypes. Naive subsets generally had larger estimated clonotype richness than memory subsets did. Based on pairwise subsampling, the degree of clonotype sharing among donors was expected to be affected by sequencing depth. Because the study included only a small number of donors, the genetic and exposure-history diversity represented was limited. About 5% of naive CD4, 3.5% of naive CD8, 2.3% of memory CD4, and 0.4% of memory CD8 clonotypes were shared across several donors. Even with the large sequencing depth, rarefaction of the sorted-subset datasets indicated that sequencing was incomplete. Sampling was restricted to blood, and TCR repertoires in tissue are likely to differ from TCR repertoires in blood.

On this clone: The clone's antigen remains unknown. There are no base qualities to consult, and no much larger clone falls within one base.

Using the deep immunoSEQ assay, multiplex PCR amplified TCR CDR3 regions from genomic DNA. Extracted genomic DNA from each cell subset was spread evenly across all wells of several immunoSEQ 96-well plates, with each plate serving as a replicate. For sorted subsets, about 0.2 ug genomic DNA, equal to 30,000 or so T cell genomes, was loaded into each replicate PCR. Purified libraries were measured with a Qubit 3.0 fluorometer, size-checked on a Bioanalyzer 2100, and measured again with the KAPA Library Quantification kit. A separate single-read 150-cycle Illumina NextSeq 550 flow cell was used to sequence each immunoSEQ 96-well plate. Under the source paper's analysis protocol: The immunoSEQ output contained only junctional sequences without quality scores, so filtering could not match that applied to full-length reads. Sequences were annotated with PyIR, a Python wrapper for IgBLAST v1.9, and V/J genes and CDR3 were assigned using IMGT germline references. Any read was removed if the V/J assignment was weak (E-value above 1e-6), the CDR3 was missing, or the read contained stop codons, out-of-frame junctions, or ambiguous translated residues. A V3J clonotype was defined by an identical inferred V gene, J gene, and CDR3 amino acid sequence. Percentage overlap between repertoires was computed as shared unique clonotypes divided by the size of the smaller repertoire. Richness of each repertoire was evaluated using RTK rarefaction, the Chao1 estimator, and Recon v2.1 estimates of unobserved clonotypes. Generation probabilities were computed with OLGA for all TCRbeta clonotypes obtained by the gDNA method from several donors. The source is immuneACCESS, and TCRdb retained only in-frame sequences with V and J called. Part of the clones is not carried over; for the studies checked, unresolved V genes explain less than half of this, and the remainder is unexplained. V and J calls and clone size are as listed in that table; D and trimming were resolved from the DNA. This sample is represented by about 660,000 clones; under 80% of them were singletons. Of the sample, approximately 1.8% falls within the top ten clones.

Donors were healthy HIV-negative adults with no recently reported acute infections or vaccinations. Every donor was a Caucasian adult living in Nashville, Tennessee, USA. Magnetic negative selection was used to enrich CD4+ T cells, after which naive cells were positively selected on CD45RA and the negative fraction became the memory subset. Blood was obtained by leukapheresis, after which PBMCs were separated by Ficoll-Histopaque density gradient centrifugation and cryopreserved in liquid nitrogen vapor phase. Analytical flow cytometry was used to check the purity and quantity of every magnetically sorted T cell population. Each sorted fraction had its genomic DNA isolated and then quantified by UV absorbance on a Nanodrop 2000c. Ends trimmed: V by 4 bases, J by 2 bases; bases unmatched to a gene: 11. CDR1 and CDR2 are drawn from the germline V gene (reference sequence): MNHEY, SMNVEV. Its CDR3 holds 16 amino acids, cysteine through phenylalanine. CDR3 DNA is the only sequence kept; it has 48 bases, read in frame from the first base.

The V and J genes are TRBV27 and TRBJ2-7; TRBD2 fits 7 bases in the junction. Sample: memory CD4+ T cells sorted from blood. The cell subset or site label, read with the paper, signifies: CD45RA-negative fraction. The clonotype originates from a woman aged 25-40 years in good health. Here the CDR3 is given as CASSSMSLADTYEQYF. DNA sequence: TGTGCCAGCAGTTCTATGAGCCTAGCGGACACCTACGAGCAGTACTTC.